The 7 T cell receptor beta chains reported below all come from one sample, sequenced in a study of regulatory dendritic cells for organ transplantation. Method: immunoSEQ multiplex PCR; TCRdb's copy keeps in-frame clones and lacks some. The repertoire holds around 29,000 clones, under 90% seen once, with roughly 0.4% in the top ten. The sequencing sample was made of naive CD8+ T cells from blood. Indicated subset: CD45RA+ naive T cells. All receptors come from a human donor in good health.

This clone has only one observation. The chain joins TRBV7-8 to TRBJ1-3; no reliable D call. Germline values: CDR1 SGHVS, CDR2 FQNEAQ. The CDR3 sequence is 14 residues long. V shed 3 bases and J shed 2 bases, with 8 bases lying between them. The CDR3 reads CASSFEGTGNTIYF. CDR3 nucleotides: TGTGCCAGCAGCTTTGAGGGAACTGGAAACACCATATATTTT.

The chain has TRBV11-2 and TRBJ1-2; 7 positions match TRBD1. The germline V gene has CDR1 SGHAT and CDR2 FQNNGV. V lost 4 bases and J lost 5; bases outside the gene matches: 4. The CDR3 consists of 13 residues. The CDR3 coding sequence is TGTGCCAGCAGCTCGGGACAGCTTTATGGCTACACCTTC. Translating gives CASSSGQLYGYTF.

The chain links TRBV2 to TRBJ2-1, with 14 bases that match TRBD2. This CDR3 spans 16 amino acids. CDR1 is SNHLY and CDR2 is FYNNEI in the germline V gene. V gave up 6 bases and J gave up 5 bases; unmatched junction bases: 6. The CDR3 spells CASRATSGGGNNEQFF. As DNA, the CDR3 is TGTGCCAGCAGAGCGACTAGCGGGGGGGGTAACAATGAGCAGTTCTTC.

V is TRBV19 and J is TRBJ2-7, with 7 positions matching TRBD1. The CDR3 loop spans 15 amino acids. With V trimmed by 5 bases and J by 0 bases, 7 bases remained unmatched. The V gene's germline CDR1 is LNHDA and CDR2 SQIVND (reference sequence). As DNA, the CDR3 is TGTGCCAGTAGTCCTGGACAGGCGAGCTCCTACGAGCAGTACTTC. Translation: CASSPGQASSYEQYF.

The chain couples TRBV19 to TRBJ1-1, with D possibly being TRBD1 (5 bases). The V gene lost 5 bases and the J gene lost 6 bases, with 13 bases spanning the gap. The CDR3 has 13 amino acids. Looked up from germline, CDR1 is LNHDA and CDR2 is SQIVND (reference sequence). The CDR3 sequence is CASSLQTGAEAFF. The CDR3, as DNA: TGTGCCAGTAGTCTCCAAACAGGCGCTGAAGCTTTCTTT.

CDR3 amino acids: CASSQDLRGLYSPLHF. CDR3 DNA: TGTGCCAGCAGCCAAGATCTCAGGGGGTTGTATTCACCCCTCCACTTT. J is TRBJ1-6 and V is TRBV4-2, with 7 bases lining up with TRBD1. The CDR3 consists of 16 residues. J was trimmed by 8 bases and V by 0 bases; bases with no gene match: 7. Looked up from germline, CDR1 is LGHNA and CDR2 is YNFKEQ.

CDR3 loop: CSVEDGQGAGYEQYF. As DNA, the CDR3 is TGCAGCGTTGAGGATGGACAGGGGGCGGGCTACGAGCAGTACTTC. The gene calls are TRBV29-1 and TRBJ2-7, with TRBD1 matching 11 bases. Germline trimming cut 3 bases from V and 3 bases from J; bases unmatched to any gene: 7. Germline CDR1 is SQVTM and CDR2 is ANQGSEA. This CDR3 spans 15 amino acids.